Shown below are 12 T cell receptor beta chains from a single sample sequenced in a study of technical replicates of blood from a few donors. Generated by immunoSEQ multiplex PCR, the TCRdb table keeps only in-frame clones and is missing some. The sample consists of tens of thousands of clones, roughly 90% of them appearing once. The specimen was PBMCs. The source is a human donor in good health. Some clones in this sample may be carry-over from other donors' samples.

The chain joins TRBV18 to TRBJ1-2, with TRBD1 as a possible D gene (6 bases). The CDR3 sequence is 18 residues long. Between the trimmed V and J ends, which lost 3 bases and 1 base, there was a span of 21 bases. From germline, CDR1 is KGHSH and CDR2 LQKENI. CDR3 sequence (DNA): TGTGCCAGCTCACCTCGAGGGGGATTGTCGGGGTTTAACTATGGCTACACCTTC. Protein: CASSPRGGLSGFNYGYTF.

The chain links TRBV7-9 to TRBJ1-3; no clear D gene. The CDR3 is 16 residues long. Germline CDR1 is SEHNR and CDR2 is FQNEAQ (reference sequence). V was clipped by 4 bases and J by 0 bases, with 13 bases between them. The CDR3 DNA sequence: TGTGCCAGCAGCTGGTTGGGTGACATCTCTGGAAACACCATATATTTT. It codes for CASSWLGDISGNTIYF.

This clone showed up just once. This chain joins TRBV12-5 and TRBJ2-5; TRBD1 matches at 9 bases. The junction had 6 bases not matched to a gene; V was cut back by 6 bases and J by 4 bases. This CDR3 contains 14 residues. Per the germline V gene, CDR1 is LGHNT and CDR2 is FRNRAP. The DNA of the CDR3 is TGTGCTAGTGGCCGTCGACAGGGGGGAGAGACCCAGTACTTC. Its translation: CASGRRQGGETQYF.

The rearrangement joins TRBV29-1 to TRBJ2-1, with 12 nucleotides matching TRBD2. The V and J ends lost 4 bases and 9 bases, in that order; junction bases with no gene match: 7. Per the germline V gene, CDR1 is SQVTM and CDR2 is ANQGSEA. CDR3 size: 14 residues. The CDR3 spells CSVGASGGAGEQFF. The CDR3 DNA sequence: TGCAGCGTTGGTGCTAGCGGGGGGGCTGGTGAGCAGTTCTTC.

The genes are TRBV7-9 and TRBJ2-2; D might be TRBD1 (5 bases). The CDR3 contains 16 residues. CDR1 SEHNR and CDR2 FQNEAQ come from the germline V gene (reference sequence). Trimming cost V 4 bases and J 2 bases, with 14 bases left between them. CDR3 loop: CASSSLTEFNTGELFF. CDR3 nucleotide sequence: TGTGCCAGCAGCTCGTTGACAGAATTTAACACCGGGGAGCTGTTTTTT.

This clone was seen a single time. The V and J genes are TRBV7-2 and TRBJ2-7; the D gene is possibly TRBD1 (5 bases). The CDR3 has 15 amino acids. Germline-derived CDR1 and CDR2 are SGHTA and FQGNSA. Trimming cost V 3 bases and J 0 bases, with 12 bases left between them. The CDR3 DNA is TGTGCCAGCAGCTTGGACACAATCAACTCCTACGAGCAGTACTTC. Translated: CASSLDTINSYEQYF.

CDR3 amino acids: CAWSPYLRDRVGHYGYTF. The CDR3, as DNA: TGTGCCTGGAGTCCTTACCTCCGGGACAGGGTCGGGCACTATGGCTACACCTTC. This chain connects TRBV30 to TRBJ1-2, with TRBD1 identical over 9 bases. The germline V gene encodes CDR1 GTSNPN and CDR2 SVGIG (reference sequence). With V trimmed by 2 bases and J by 3 bases, 16 bases remained unmatched. This CDR3 comprises 18 residues.

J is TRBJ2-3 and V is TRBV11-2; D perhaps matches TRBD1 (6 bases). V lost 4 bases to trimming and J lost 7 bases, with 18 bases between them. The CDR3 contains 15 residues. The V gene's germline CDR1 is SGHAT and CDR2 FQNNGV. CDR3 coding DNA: TGTGCCAGCAGCTCATCACAGGGCTTCGGCCATACGCAGTATTTT. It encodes CASSSSQGFGHTQYF.

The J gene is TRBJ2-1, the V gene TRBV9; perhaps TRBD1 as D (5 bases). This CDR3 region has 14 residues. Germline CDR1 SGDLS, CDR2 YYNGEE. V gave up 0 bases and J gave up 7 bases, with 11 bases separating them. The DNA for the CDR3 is TGTGCCAGCAGCGTAGGGGGCCCTTGGAATGAGCAGTTCTTC. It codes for CASSVGGPWNEQFF.

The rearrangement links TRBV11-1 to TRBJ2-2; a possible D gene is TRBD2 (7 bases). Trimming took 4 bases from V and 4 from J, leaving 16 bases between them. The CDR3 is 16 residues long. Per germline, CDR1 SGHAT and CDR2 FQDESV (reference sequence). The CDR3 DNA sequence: TGTGCCAGCAGCTCGGTAACGGGGGGCGGCACCGGGGAGCTGTTTTTT. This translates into CASSSVTGGGTGELFF.

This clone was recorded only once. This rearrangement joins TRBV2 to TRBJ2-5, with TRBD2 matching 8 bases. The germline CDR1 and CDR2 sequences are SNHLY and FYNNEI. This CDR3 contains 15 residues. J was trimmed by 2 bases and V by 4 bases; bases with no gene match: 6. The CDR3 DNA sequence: TGTGCCAGCAGTGTGGCTAGCGGGTTACAAGAGACCCAGTACTTC. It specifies CASSVASGLQETQYF.

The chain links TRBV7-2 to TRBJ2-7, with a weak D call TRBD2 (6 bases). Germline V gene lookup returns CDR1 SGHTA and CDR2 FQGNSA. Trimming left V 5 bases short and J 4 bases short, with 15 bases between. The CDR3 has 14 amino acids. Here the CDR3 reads CASSASAGPYEQYF. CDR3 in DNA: TGTGCCAGCAGCGCCTCAGCGGGTCCTTACGAGCAGTACTTC.